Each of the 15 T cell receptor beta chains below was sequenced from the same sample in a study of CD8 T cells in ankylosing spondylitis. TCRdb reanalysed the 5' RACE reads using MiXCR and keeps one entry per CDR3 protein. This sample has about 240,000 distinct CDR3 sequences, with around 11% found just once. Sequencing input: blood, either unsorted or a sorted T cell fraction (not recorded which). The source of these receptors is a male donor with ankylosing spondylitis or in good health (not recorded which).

CDR3 bases: TGCGCCAGCAGCTCCCTGGGGTCTTCGAGGGGATATATCAATGAGCAGTTCTTC. This codes for CASSSLGSSRGYINEQFF. This chain joins TRBV5-1 and TRBJ2-1; D possibly matches TRBD1 or TRBD2 (5 bases each). Trimming pared 3 bases from V and 6 bases from J, leaving 25 bases between. This CDR3 contains 18 residues. Germline lookup yields CDR1 SGHRS and CDR2 YFSETQ.

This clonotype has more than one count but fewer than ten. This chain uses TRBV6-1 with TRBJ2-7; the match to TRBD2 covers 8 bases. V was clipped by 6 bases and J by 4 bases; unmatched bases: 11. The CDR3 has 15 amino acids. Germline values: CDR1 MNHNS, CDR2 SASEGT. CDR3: CASRAVGAGVYEQYF. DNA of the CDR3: TGTGCCAGCAGGGCTGTAGGAGCGGGAGTGTACGAGCAGTACTTC.

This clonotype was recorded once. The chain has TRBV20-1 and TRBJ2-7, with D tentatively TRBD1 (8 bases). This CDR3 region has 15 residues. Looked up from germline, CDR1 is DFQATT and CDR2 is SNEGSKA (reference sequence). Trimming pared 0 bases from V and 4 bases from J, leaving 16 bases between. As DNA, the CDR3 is TGCAGTGCTAGAGATTGGCACAGGGGGGGATACGAGCAGTACTTC. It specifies CSARDWHRGGYEQYF.

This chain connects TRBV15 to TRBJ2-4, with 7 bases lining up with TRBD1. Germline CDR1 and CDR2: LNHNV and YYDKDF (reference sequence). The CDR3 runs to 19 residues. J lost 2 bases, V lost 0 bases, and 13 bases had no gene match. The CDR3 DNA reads TGTGCCACCAGCAGAGATCTCCAGGCAGGGGGTTTCTCCAAAAACATTCAGTACTTC. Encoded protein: CATSRDLQAGGFSKNIQYF. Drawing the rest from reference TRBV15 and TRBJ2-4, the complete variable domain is DAMVIQNPRYQVTQFGKPVTLSCSQTLNHNVMYWYQQKSSQAPKLLFHYYDKDFNNEADTPDNFQSRRPNTSFCFLDIRSPGLGDTAMYLCATSRDLQAGGFSKNIQYFGAGTRLSVL.

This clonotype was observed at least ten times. The CDR3 loop is CASSRRAVTDTQYF. The CDR3 nucleotides are TGTGCCAGCAGCCGACGCGCGGTCACAGATACGCAGTATTTT. V usage is TRBV12-3 or TRBV12-4 and J usage is TRBJ2-3; D call uncertain. V lost 6 bases and J 2 bases, leaving 12 bases between the germline ends. The CDR3 contains 14 residues.

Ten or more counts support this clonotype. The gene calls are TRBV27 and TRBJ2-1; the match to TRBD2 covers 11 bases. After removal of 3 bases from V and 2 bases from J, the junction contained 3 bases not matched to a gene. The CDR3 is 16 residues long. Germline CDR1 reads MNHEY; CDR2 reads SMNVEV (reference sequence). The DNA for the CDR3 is TGTGCCAGCAGTTTGGGTAGCGGGGGGGCCTACAATGAGCAGTTCTTC. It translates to CASSLGSGGAYNEQFF.

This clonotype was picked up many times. CDR3 sequence: CASSRGQSNTEAFF. CDR3 coding DNA: TGCGCCAGCAGCCGCGGACAGTCGAACACTGAAGCTTTCTTT. V and J are TRBV5-1 and TRBJ1-1, with TRBD1 as a possible D gene (6 bases). The CDR3 sequence is 14 residues long. The germline V gene has CDR1 SGHRS and CDR2 YFSETQ. Trimming removed 4 bases at V and 1 base at J, with 11 bases between.

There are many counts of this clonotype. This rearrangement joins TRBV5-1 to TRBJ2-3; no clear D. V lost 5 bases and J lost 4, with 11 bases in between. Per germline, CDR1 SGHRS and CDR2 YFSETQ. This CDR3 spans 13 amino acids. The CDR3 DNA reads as TGCGCCAGCAGACCCGAGAGGCCAGATACGCAGTATTTT. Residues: CASRPERPDTQYF.

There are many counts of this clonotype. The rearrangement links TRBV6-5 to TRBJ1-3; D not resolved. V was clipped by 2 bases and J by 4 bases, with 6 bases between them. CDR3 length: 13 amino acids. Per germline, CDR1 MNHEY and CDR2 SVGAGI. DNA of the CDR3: TGTGCCAGCAGTTACGGAGCGGGAAACACCATATATTTT. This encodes CASSYGAGNTIYF.

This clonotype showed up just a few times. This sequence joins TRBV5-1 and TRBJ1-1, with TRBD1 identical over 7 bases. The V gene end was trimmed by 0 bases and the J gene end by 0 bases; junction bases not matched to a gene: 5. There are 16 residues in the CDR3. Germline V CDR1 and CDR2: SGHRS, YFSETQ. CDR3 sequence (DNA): TGCGCCAGCAGCTTGGCACAGGGGCTAATGAACACTGAAGCTTTCTTT. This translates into CASSLAQGLMNTEAFF.

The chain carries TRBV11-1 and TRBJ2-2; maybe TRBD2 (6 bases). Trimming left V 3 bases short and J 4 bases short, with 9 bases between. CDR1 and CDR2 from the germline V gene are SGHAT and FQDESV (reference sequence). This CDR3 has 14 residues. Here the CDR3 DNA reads TGTGCCAGCAGCTTGGGAGGATCCACCGGGGAGCTGTTTTTT. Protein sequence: CASSLGGSTGELFF.

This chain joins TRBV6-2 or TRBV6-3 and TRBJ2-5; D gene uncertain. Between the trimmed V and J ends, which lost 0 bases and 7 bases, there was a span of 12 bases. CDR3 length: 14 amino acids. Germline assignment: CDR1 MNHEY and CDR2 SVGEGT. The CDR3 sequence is CASSYSGRVGTQYF. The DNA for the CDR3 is TGTGCCAGCAGTTACTCGGGCCGGGTGGGGACCCAGTACTTC.

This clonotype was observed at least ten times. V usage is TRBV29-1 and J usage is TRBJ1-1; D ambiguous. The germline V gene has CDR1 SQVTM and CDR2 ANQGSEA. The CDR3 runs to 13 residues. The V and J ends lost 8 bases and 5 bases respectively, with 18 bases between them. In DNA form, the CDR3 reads TGCAGCATATCCCGCCAAAGGGAGACTGAAGCTTTCTTT. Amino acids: CSISRQRETEAFF.

The CDR3 DNA follows: TGTGCCAGCAGCCTTGGGACAGACACTGAAGCTTTCTTT. Translation gives CASSLGTDTEAFF. The chain carries TRBV7-9 and TRBJ1-1, with TRBD1 matching 7 bases. The CDR3 contains 13 residues. Per germline, CDR1 SEHNR and CDR2 FQNEAQ (reference sequence). V trimming: 5 bases; J trimming: 3 bases; junction bases outside the gene matches: 3.

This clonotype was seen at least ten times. CDR3 region: CASSLASDTDTQYF. CDR3 coding DNA: TGTGCCAGCAGTTTAGCTTCGGACACAGATACGCAGTATTTT. The genes are TRBV12-3 or TRBV12-4 and TRBJ2-3; no clear D gene. This CDR3 spans 14 amino acids. V was shortened by 0 bases and J by 2 bases, with 6 bases between the two germline ends.